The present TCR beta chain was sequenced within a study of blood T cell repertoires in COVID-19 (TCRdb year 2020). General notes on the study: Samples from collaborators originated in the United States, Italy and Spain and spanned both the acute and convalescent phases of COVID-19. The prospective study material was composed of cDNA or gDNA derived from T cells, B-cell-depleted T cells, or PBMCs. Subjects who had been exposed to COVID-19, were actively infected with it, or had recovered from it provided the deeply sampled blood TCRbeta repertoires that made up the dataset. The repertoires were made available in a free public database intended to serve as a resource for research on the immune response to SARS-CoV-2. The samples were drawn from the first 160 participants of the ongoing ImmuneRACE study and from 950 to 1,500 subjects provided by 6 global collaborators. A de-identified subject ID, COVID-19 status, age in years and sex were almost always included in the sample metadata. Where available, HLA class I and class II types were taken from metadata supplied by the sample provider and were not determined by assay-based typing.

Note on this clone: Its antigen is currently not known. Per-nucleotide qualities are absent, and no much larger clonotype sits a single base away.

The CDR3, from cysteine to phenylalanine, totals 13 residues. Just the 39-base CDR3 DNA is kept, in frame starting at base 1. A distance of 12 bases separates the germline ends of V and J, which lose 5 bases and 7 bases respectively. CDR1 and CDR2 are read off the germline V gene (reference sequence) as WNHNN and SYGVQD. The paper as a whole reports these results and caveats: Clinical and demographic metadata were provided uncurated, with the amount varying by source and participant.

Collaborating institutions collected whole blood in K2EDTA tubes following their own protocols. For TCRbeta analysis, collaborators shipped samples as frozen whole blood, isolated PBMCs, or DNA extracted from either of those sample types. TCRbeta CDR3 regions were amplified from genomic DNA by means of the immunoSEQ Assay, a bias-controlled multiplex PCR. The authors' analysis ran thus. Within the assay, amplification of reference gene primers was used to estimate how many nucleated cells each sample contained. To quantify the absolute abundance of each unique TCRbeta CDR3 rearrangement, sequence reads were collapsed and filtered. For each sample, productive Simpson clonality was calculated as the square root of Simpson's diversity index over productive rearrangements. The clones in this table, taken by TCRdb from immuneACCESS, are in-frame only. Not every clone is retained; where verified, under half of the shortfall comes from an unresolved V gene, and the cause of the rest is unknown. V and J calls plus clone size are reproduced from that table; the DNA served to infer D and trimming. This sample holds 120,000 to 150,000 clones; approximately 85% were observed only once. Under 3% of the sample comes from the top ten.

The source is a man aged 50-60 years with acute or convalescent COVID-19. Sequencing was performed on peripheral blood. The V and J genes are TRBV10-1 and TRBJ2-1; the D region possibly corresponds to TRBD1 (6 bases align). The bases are TGCGCCAGCAGTAGCGGCCAGGGGAATGAGCAGTTCTTC. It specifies CASSSGQGNEQFF.